This TCR beta chain was sequenced during a study of T cells in Graves' hyperthyroidism and ophthalmopathy. General study points: Clonotypes that were expanded in thyroid above 0.001 mostly appeared in blood too. A 13 V-J signature model discriminated ophthalmopathy versus stable hyperthyroidism.

This CDR3 is built from 12 residues. V was shortened by 3 bases and J by 11 bases, with 13 bases between the two germline ends. Per the germline V gene, CDR1 is SGHAT and CDR2 is FQNNGV. TCR beta CDR3 region amplification was performed from RNA transcripts. The TCR CDR3 was amplified in a first-round RT-PCR using the HTBI primer set. TCRdb itself ran the multiplex PCR reads through MiXCR, one entry per CDR3 protein. The sample consists of a few hundred thousand distinct CDR3 sequences, approximately 14% of them appearing once. Inclusion characteristics of ophthalmopathy patients comprised a Clinical Activity Score of at least 3, a NOSPECS grade of at least 4, and duration under 3 months. PBMCs were derived from approximately 10 ml fresh peripheral blood. This clonotype was found many times. Its antigen is not identified.

The clonotype comes from a woman aged 55-69 years with Graves' ophthalmopathy. Specimen: blood. V usage is TRBV11-2 and J usage is TRBJ1-1; weak D call: TRBD1 (6 bases). The CDR3 sequence is CASSLGAEVAFF. Written as DNA, the CDR3 is TGTGCCAGCAGCTTGGGGGCGGAGGTTGCTTTCTTT.